This paragraph covers one T cell receptor (beta chain) sequence. What antigen it recognizes has not been identified. No per-base quality is available; no much larger clone lies one base away. Other DNA sequences in the sample encode the same CDR3. Explained via the paper, the time point label denotes: pretreatment peripheral blood. The cohort comprised approximately 30 patients with locally advanced or metastatic urothelial carcinoma treated at Memorial Sloan Kettering on a trial protocol. Peripheral blood mononuclear cells were collected from each patient pretreatment and during treatment, giving between 1 and 8 total time points per patient. The Qiagen DNeasy Blood extraction kit was used to purify genomic DNA from total PBMCs and from tumor samples. PBMCs were collected pretreatment and during treatment and were isolated and stored as previously described. Synthetic TCR analog templates were spiked into each PCR to estimate absolute template abundance from read counts. The immunoSEQ assay used bias-controlled V and J gene primers to amplify TCRbeta CDR3 regions from genomic DNA. Sequencing of rearranged TCRbeta segments was performed at approximately 20X coverage. As for the original processing: Sequencing errors were corrected by clustering and CDR3s were annotated against IMGT to assign V, D and J genes. Only productive TCRbeta rearrangements were used in downstream analyses, excluding out-of-frame or stop-codon sequences. Clonality was calculated as one minus the Shannon entropy normalized by the log of the number of unique productive sequences. Fisher's exact test with Benjamini-Hochberg correction, at a threshold of adjusted p below 0.01, was used to find clones that differed between time points or between blood and tumor. TCRdb mirrors the immuneACCESS table, restricted to in-frame sequences. Some clones are absent from its copies; in checked studies, under half trace to an unresolved V gene, and the reason for the others is unknown. The V and J calls and clone size come from that table; D and trimming were worked out from the DNA. This sample holds tens of thousands of clones; 80% to 85% were observed only once. The top ten clonotypes cover roughly 2% of the sample.

These data come from a study of PD-L1 blockade in urothelial cancer (dated by TCRdb to 2016 to 2017). For the wider study: Therapy was started in the mid-2010s for all patients, and atezolizumab 1,200 mg was administered intravenously every 3 weeks. Twenty-five of 29 patients were males with bladder-origin urothelial cancer, and 18 of 29 reported a prior smoking history. Patients had an ECOG performance status of 0 or 1 and had received between 0 and 3 prior chemotherapy regimens. Blood samples were analyzed 3 weeks after the start of treatment (second dose) and 6 weeks after the start of treatment. Blood samples gave median yields of about 140,000 T cells and some 84,000 unique TCRs, along with a median clonality of approximately 0.084. The study was an exploratory multi-omic analysis of somatic, immune and clinical correlates of response to PD-L1 blockade with atezolizumab in urothelial cancer. Pretreatment tumor samples, along with matched peripheral blood serially collected before and after atezolizumab treatment, were subjected to TCR sequencing. Durable clinical benefit meant progression-free survival longer than 6 months, and TCR features were also tested against progression-free and overall survival. In the same patients who had TCR sequencing, pretreatment tumors also underwent whole exome sequencing and RNA sequencing. Durable clinical benefit was achieved by nine patients but not by the remaining 20. Pretreatment blood TCR-seq was available for fewer than 30 patients, at least one posttreatment blood collection was obtained for about 25 patients, and tumor TCR-seq was available for about 25 patients. The paper as a whole reports these results and caveats: Improved progression-free and overall survival was associated with having pretreatment peripheral blood TCR clonality below the median. Small sample size (n ≈ 29) and many exploratory analyses mean the results are intended to be hypothesis-generating. Among patients with durable benefit, tumor-associated TCR clones showed greater expansion in peripheral blood 3 weeks after treatment started (n ≈ 21, p = 0.022).

V is pruned by 5 bases and J by 1 base, leaving 5 bases of the junction without a gene match. CDR1 SGHTA and CDR2 FQGNSA are derived from the germline V gene. The CDR3, from cysteine to phenylalanine, totals 15 residues. Of the read, only the CDR3 DNA is kept; its 45 bases are in frame from base 1. This TCR was sampled from a man aged 55 to 70 with urothelial cancer. Sequencing was performed on PBMCs, taken around atezolizumab (anti-PD-L1) treatment. Recombination connected TRBV7-2 to TRBJ1-3; 7 bases in the middle match TRBD1. The CDR3 is CASSRDSASGNTIYF. The nucleotide sequence is given as TGTGCCAGCAGCCGGGACAGCGCATCTGGAAACACCATATATTTT.